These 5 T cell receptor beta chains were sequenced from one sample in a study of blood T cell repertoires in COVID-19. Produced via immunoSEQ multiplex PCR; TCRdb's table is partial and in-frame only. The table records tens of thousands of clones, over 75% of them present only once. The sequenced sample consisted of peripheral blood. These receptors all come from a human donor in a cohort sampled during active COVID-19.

The CDR3 region is CASSLTGGDEAFF. CDR3 DNA: TGTGCCAGCAGTTTGACAGGGGGAGATGAAGCTTTCTTT. The V call is TRBV27, the J call TRBJ1-1; 9 bases line up with TRBD1. CDR3 length: 13 residues. V shed 3 bases and J 7 bases; nucleotides not matched to a gene: 3. Germline V lookup: CDR1 MNHEY, CDR2 SMNVEV (reference sequence).

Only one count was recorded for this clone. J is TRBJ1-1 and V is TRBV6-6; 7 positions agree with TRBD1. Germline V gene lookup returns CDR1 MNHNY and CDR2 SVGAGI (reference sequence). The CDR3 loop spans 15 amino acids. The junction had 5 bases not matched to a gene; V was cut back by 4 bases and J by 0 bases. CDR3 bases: TGTGCCAGCAGTTCCGAGGACAGGATGAACACTGAAGCTTTCTTT. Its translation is CASSSEDRMNTEAFF.

Here the CDR3 reads CASSQYTGLSSGNTIYF. CDR3 DNA sequence: TGTGCCAGCAGCCAATATACAGGATTGAGCTCTGGAAACACCATATATTTT. V and J are TRBV3-1 (or the pseudogene TRBV3-2) and TRBJ1-3; possible D gene TRBD1, 5 bases. The germline V gene has CDR1 LGHDT and CDR2 YNNKEL (reference sequence). The CDR3 extends over 17 amino acids. V shed 2 bases and J shed 0 bases, with 14 bases lying between them.

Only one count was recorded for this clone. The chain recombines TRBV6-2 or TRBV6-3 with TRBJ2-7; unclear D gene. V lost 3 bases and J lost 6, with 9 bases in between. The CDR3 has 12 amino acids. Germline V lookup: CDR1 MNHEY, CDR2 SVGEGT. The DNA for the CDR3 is TGTGCCAGCAGTTATTTCGCCAGCGAGCAGTACTTC. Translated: CASSYFASEQYF.

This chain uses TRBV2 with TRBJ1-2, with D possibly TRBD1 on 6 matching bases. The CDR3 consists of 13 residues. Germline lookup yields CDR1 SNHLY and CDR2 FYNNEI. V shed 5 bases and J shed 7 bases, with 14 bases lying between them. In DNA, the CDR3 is TGTGCCAGCAGTCGGACAGTTACAGGTGGCTACACCTTC. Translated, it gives CASSRTVTGGYTF. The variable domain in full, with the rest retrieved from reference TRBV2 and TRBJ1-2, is EPEVTQTPSHQVTQMGQEVILRCVPISNHLYFYWYRQILGQKVEFLVSFYNNEISEKSEIFDDQFSVERPDGSNFTLKIRSTKLEDSAMYFCASSRTVTGGYTFGSGTRLTVV.